The 18 T cell receptor beta chains in this list originate from one sample, sequenced in a study of cytotoxic CD8 clonotypes in ibrutinib-treated CLL. Assay: immunoSEQ multiplex PCR; the TCRdb copy retains only in-frame clones and omits some. The repertoire holds about 310,000 clones, with 80% as singletons. The sequenced sample was PBMCs, obtained before ibrutinib treatment. The receptors shown here come from a human donor with chronic lymphocytic leukemia.

This rearrangement joins TRBV6-5 to TRBJ1-1, with D unclear. The CDR3 has 13 amino acids. CDR1 and CDR2 (germline): MNHEY, SVGAGI. Between the trimmed V and J ends, which lost 6 bases and 1 base, there was a span of 9 bases. CDR3 region: CASRLGTNTEAFF. CDR3 nucleotide sequence: TGTGCCAGCAGATTAGGAACGAACACTGAAGCTTTCTTT.

The chain has TRBV4-3 and TRBJ2-6; weak D call: TRBD2 (6 bases). The V gene's germline CDR1 is LGHNA and CDR2 YSLEER. The CDR3 runs to 19 residues. Trimming left V 2 bases short and J 0 bases short, with 17 bases between. The CDR3 sequence: CASSQLPAGQFSGANVLTF. The CDR3, as DNA: TGCGCCAGCAGCCAACTCCCCGCGGGGCAGTTCTCTGGGGCCAACGTCCTGACTTTC.

In this sample, this clone turned up a few times. The chain uses TRBV5-4 and TRBJ2-7, with D perhaps assigned TRBD1 or TRBD2 (5 bases each). Germline V gives CDR1 SGHNT, CDR2 YYREEE (reference sequence). Trimming took 4 bases from V and 7 from J, leaving 24 bases between them. The CDR3 sequence is 16 residues long. The CDR3 nucleotides are TGTGCCAGCAGCCGGAACAGAGGGGCCCAGGTTGGGGAGCAGTACTTC. Amino acid sequence: CASSRNRGAQVGEQYF.

The V gene is TRBV1, the J gene TRBJ1-3. TRBV1 is flagged as a pseudogene. The CDR3 loop spans 16 amino acids. CDR3 residues: CTSSQSGRRFGNTIYF. CDR3 in DNA: TGCACCAGCAGCCAGTCGGGGAGAAGATTCGGAAACACCATATATTTT.

The V and J genes are TRBV9 and TRBJ1-2; tentatively, D is TRBD1 (5 bases). V was clipped by 0 bases and J by 6 bases, with 18 bases between them. This CDR3 has 16 residues. Germline V gene sequence: CDR1 SGDLS, CDR2 YYNGEE. CDR3 sequence reads: CASSVGRPTRGDGYTF. CDR3 coding DNA: TGTGCCAGCAGCGTAGGACGCCCAACTAGGGGAGATGGCTACACCTTC. Full variable domain (rest looked up from reference TRBV9 and TRBJ1-2): DSGVTQTPKHLITATGQRVTLRCSPRSGDLSVYWYQQSLDQGLQFLIQYYNGEERAKGNILERFSAQQFPDLHSELNLSSLELGDSALYFCASSVGRPTRGDGYTFGSGTRLTVV.

The chain couples TRBV27 to TRBJ2-2, with 8 bases that match TRBD1. Losses at the gene ends were 2 bases for V and 6 bases for J; bases not matched to a gene: 5. Germline V CDR1 and CDR2: MNHEY, SMNVEV (reference sequence). The CDR3 covers 15 residues. This CDR3 is CASSLGQGAAGELFF. CDR3 DNA: TGTGCCAGCAGTTTAGGGCAGGGGGCCGCCGGGGAGCTGTTTTTT.

The chain carries TRBV5-4 and TRBJ2-7, with TRBD2 matching over 9 bases. CDR3 length equals 14 residues. Per germline, CDR1 SGHNT and CDR2 YYREEE (reference sequence). V gave up 4 bases and J gave up 3 bases; unmatched junction bases: 5. CDR3 amino acids: CASSPTSGVYEQYF. CDR3 coding DNA: TGTGCCAGCAGCCCGACTAGCGGAGTCTACGAGCAGTACTTC.

The chain joins TRBV10-3 to TRBJ2-1, with TRBD2 matching over 8 bases. The junction had 2 bases not matched to a gene; V was cut back by 0 bases and J by 7 bases. From germline, CDR1 is ENHRY and CDR2 SYGVKD. The CDR3 sequence is 14 residues long. This chain's CDR3 is CAISESLAGNEQFF. The CDR3 DNA follows: TGTGCCATCAGTGAGTCCTTAGCGGGAAATGAGCAGTTCTTC.

This chain connects TRBV29-1 to TRBJ1-5; D might be TRBD1 (5 bases). The V end lost 4 bases, the J end lost 0 bases, and 10 bases lay between the germline ends. Looked up from germline, CDR1 is SQVTM and CDR2 is ANQGSEA. CDR3 length: 14 amino acids. CDR3 DNA: TGCAGCGTTGGGGGCGGAGATAGCAATCAGCCCCAGCATTTT. It encodes CSVGGGDSNQPQHF.

The chain carries TRBV11-2 and TRBJ2-7, with unresolved D. The CDR3 extends over 11 amino acids. Deletions cut 2 bases from V and 5 bases from J, with 4 bases between. The germline V gene encodes CDR1 SGHAT and CDR2 FQNNGV. CDR3 nucleotide sequence: TGTGCCAGCAGCTTAACCCACGAGCAGTACTTC. It is translated as CASSLTHEQYF.

This sequence joins TRBV5-4 and TRBJ2-7; possibly TRBD1 for D (8 bases). The germline gives CDR1 SGHNT, CDR2 YYREEE (reference sequence). This CDR3 spans 13 amino acids. V dropped 2 bases and J dropped 6 bases, with 12 bases sitting between them. The CDR3 DNA sequence: TGTGCCAGCAGCTTCAGCGGGACAGGCGAGCAGTACTTC. Its translation is CASSFSGTGEQYF. Complete variable domain (other parts from reference TRBV5-4 and TRBJ2-7): ETGVTQSPTHLIKTRGQQVTLRCSSQSGHNTVSWYQQALGQGPQFIFQYYREEENGRGNFPPRFSGLQFPNYSSELNVNALELDDSALYLCASSFSGTGEQYFGPGTRLTVT.

The J gene is TRBJ1-5, the V gene TRBV19; a possible D gene is TRBD1 (5 bases). CDR1 and CDR2 (germline): LNHDA, SQIVND (reference sequence). The CDR3 has 16 residues. Trimming took off 3 bases at V and 0 bases at J, with 12 bases between the two ends. The CDR3 protein is CASSIQGRASNQPQHF. The CDR3 nucleotides read TGTGCCAGTAGTATTCAGGGCAGGGCTAGCAATCAGCCCCAGCATTTT.

The gene calls are TRBV11-2 and TRBJ2-7; D is possibly TRBD1 or TRBD2 (7 bases each). Trimming left V 5 bases short and J 7 bases short, with 18 bases between. Germline V gives CDR1 SGHAT, CDR2 FQNNGV. CDR3 length equals 14 residues. The CDR3 DNA is TGTGCCAGCAGCCCAGGGGGGGAAAGGCTGGAGCAGTACTTC. Protein: CASSPGGERLEQYF.

DNA for the CDR3: TGTGCCAGCCTTCCGTTTGGGACGAAAGAGGGTTATGGCTACACCTTC. It specifies CASLPFGTKEGYGYTF. V and J are TRBV19 and TRBJ1-2; D possibly corresponds to TRBD1 (5 bases). V was cut by 9 bases and J by 5 bases, with 25 bases left in between. This CDR3 spans 16 amino acids. Germline assignment: CDR1 LNHDA and CDR2 SQIVND (reference sequence).

V usage is TRBV4-3 and J usage is TRBJ1-3, with 12 bases aligning to TRBD1. V dropped 5 bases and J dropped 4; count of bases not matched to a gene: 9. Germline V lookup: CDR1 LGHNA, CDR2 YSLEER. The CDR3 loop spans 17 amino acids. In DNA form, the CDR3 reads TGCGCCAGCAGCTCCGATCTAGGGACAGGGGGCGGAAACACCATATATTTT. Protein product: CASSSDLGTGGGNTIYF.

V gene TRBV4-1 combines with J gene TRBJ2-2; TRBD2 aligns across 8 bases. Losses at the gene ends were 0 bases for V and 0 bases for J; bases not matched to a gene: 3. The CDR3 totals 17 residues. The germline V gene has CDR1 MGHRA and CDR2 YSYEKL. The CDR3: CASSQESSGANTGELFF. The CDR3 DNA reads TGCGCCAGCAGCCAAGAAAGTAGCGGGGCGAACACCGGGGAGCTGTTTTTT.

The CDR3 DNA reads TGTGCCAGCAGCCCCCGAGGACAAATCTACGAGCAGTACTTC. This translates into CASSPRGQIYEQYF. This chain joins TRBV27 and TRBJ2-7, with a possible D match to TRBD1 (5 bases). CDR3 length: 14 amino acids. The V gene lost 6 bases and the J gene lost 3 bases, with 15 bases spanning the gap. Germline V gives CDR1 MNHEY, CDR2 SMNVEV (reference sequence).

J is TRBJ1-5 and V is TRBV6-1; D may be TRBD1 (5 bases). V lost 8 bases and J lost 5, with 13 bases in between. The CDR3 length is 13 residues. Per the germline V gene, CDR1 is MNHNS and CDR2 is SASEGT. For the CDR3, the DNA is TGTGCCAGCGGAGAAGGGGAGTATCAGCCCCAGCATTTT. This sequence encodes CASGEGEYQPQHF.